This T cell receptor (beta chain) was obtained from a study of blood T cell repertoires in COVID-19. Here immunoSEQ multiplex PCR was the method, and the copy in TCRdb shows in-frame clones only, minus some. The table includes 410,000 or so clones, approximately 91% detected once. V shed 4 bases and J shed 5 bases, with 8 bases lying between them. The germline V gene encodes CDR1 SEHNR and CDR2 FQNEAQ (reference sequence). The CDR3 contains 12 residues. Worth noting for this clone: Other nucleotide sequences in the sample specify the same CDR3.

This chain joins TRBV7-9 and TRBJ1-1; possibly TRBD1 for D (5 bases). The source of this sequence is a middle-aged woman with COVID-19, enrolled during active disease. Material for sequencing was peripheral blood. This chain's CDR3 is CASSYRGTEAFF. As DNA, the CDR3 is TGTGCCAGCAGCTACCGGGGGACTGAAGCTTTCTTT. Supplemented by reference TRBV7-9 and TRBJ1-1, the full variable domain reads DTGVSQNPRHKITKRGQNVTFRCDPISEHNRLYWYRQTLGQGPEFLTYFQNEAQLEKSRLLSDRFSAERPKGSFSTLEIQRTEQGDSAMYLCASSYRGTEAFFGQGTRLTVV.